The rows below give T cell receptor beta chains drawn from one sample of a study of control samples from healthy donors and cancer patients. Only in-frame clones appear in the TCRdb table, and some are missing; sequencing was by immunoSEQ multiplex PCR. The table includes around 120,000 clones, about 95% detected once. The specimen was blood. The receptors were gathered from a young man in good health. The CDR3 runs from the conserved cysteine through the conserved F or W. Fields, in order: CDR3 protein, CDR3 DNA, D gene, J gene, V gene, clone size, CDR3 length. The D gene is left open where the match is weak. Clone size is not always given. Where it is, it says once, few, many or a class for expanded clones.

CASSLDRGRGYTF | TGTGCCAGCAGCTTGGACAGGGGGCGAGGCTACACCTTC | TRBD1 | TRBJ1-2 | TRBV11-2 | NA | 13
CASSLTKSTDTQYF | TGTGCCAGCAGCTTAACGAAGTCCACAGATACGCAGTATTTT | NA | TRBJ2-3 | TRBV7-9 | NA | 14
CASSVGLAGYEQYF | TGTGCCAGCAGCGTGGGACTAGCGGGCTACGAGCAGTACTTC | TRBD2 | TRBJ2-7 | TRBV9 | NA | 14
CASSPDRGEKLFF | TGCGCCAGCAGCCCAGACAGGGGAGAAAAACTGTTTTTT | TRBD1 | TRBJ1-4 | TRBV5-1 | NA | 13
CASSLAMSLNTGELFF | TGTGCCAGCAGCTTGGCCATGAGCCTGAACACCGGGGAGCTGTTTTTT | NA | TRBJ2-2 | TRBV5-5 | once | 16
CASSPPLAAYNEQFF | TGTGCCAGCAGTCCACCGCTAGCGGCCTACAATGAGCAGTTCTTC | TRBD2 | TRBJ2-1 | TRBV11-2 | NA | 15
CASSRTEGTNEKLFF | TGTGCCAGCTCACGGACAGAGGGTACTAATGAAAAACTGTTTTTT | NA | TRBJ1-4 | TRBV18 | NA | 15
CSVVWGGNEKLFF | TGCAGCGTTGTTTGGGGCGGCAATGAAAAACTGTTTTTT | NA | TRBJ1-4 | TRBV29-1 | NA | 13
CASSPGQWNTEAFF | TGTGCCAGCAGCCCGGGACAGTGGAACACTGAAGCTTTCTTT | TRBD1 | TRBJ1-1 | TRBV7-9 | NA | 14
CASSFHGAPIYGYTF | TGTGCCAGCAGTTTCCACGGGGCTCCCATCTATGGCTACACCTTC | NA | TRBJ1-2 | TRBV27 | NA | 15
CASSSDAGQGLANYGYTF | TGTGCCAGCTCATCGGACGCGGGACAGGGCCTAGCTAACTATGGCTACACCTTC | TRBD1 | TRBJ1-2 | TRBV18 | NA | 18
CASSYPPRGLSDEQYF | TGTGCCAGCAGTTACCCCCCAAGGGGCCTCAGCGACGAGCAGTACTTC | NA | TRBJ2-7 | TRBV6-2/TRBV6-3 | NA | 16
CASSFGGETQYF | TGTGCCAGCAGTTTCGGAGGGGAGACCCAGTACTTC | NA | TRBJ2-5 | TRBV28 | NA | 12
CASSADRGVAYEQYF | TGTGCCAGCAGCGCGGACAGGGGTGTAGCCTACGAGCAGTACTTC | TRBD1 | TRBJ2-7 | TRBV5-6 | NA | 15
CASSLDGTANSPLHF | TGTGCCAGCAGCTTAGACGGGACAGCCAATTCACCCCTCCACTTT | TRBD1 | TRBJ1-6 | TRBV7-9 | once | 15
CASSARLAGGQETQYF | TGTGCCAGCAGCGCTAGACTAGCGGGGGGGCAAGAGACCCAGTACTTC | TRBD2 | TRBJ2-5 | TRBV7-2 | NA | 16
CASSLEPGTALHGYTF | TGTGCCAGCAGCTTAGAACCCGGGACAGCACTTCATGGCTACACCTTC | TRBD1 | TRBJ1-2 | TRBV13 | NA | 16
CASSERGGRVDTQYF | TGTGCCAGCAGCGAGCGGGGGGGCAGGGTAGATACGCAGTATTTT | TRBD2 | TRBJ2-3 | TRBV5-4 | NA | 15
CASSISLGEAFF | TGTGCCAGTAGTATCTCCCTGGGTGAAGCTTTCTTT | NA | TRBJ1-1 | TRBV19 | NA | 12
CASSYSGRGLGELFF | TGTGCCAGCAGTTACTCCGGGAGGGGTCTCGGGGAGCTGTTTTTT | TRBD2 | TRBJ2-2 | TRBV6-6 | NA | 15
CASMFLRGQQPQHF | TGTGCCAGCATGTTCCTCAGGGGCCAGCAGCCCCAGCATTTT | NA | TRBJ1-5 | TRBV28 | NA | 14
CASRQGNTEAFF | TGCGCCAGCAGACAGGGAAACACTGAAGCTTTCTTT | NA | TRBJ1-1 | TRBV5-1 | NA | 12
CASSLAGSGIANYGYTF | TGTGCCAGCAGCTTAGCAGGGTCTGGCATAGCTAACTATGGCTACACCTTC | NA | TRBJ1-2 | TRBV7-2 | NA | 17
CASSLASGSTDTQYF | TGCGCCAGCAGCTTGGCTAGCGGGTCCACAGATACGCAGTATTTT | TRBD2 | TRBJ2-3 | TRBV5-1 | NA | 15
CSVEGAARGGYEQYF | TGCAGCGTTGAAGGGGCAGCCAGAGGGGGCTACGAGCAGTACTTC | NA | TRBJ2-7 | TRBV29-1 | NA | 15
CASSQSTDTQYF | TGCGCCAGCAGCCAGAGCACAGATACGCAGTATTTT | NA | TRBJ2-3 | TRBV5-1 | NA | 12
CASSSGGVNTGELFF | TGTGCCAGCAGTTCCGGGGGGGTGAACACCGGGGAGCTGTTTTTT | TRBD2 | TRBJ2-2 | TRBV28 | NA | 15
CASSGQPGHYNEQFF | TGTGCCAGCAGCGGGCAGCCTGGACACTACAATGAGCAGTTCTTC | NA | TRBJ2-1 | TRBV9 | NA | 15
CASSIWEGQSSFSYNSPLHF | TGTGCCAGTAGTATATGGGAGGGACAGTCGTCCTTCTCCTATAATTCACCCCTCCACTTT | TRBD1 | TRBJ1-6 | TRBV19 | NA | 20
CASSFVRDSPYEQYF | TGTGCCAGCAGCTTTGTCAGGGACTCACCCTACGAGCAGTACTTC | NA | TRBJ2-7 | TRBV7-2 | NA | 15
CASSPGGYGYTF | TGCGCCAGCAGCCCCGGTGGGTATGGCTACACCTTC | NA | TRBJ1-2 | TRBV4-1 | NA | 12
CASSHPGGDTQYF | TGTGCCAGCAGCCATCCGGGGGGAGATACGCAGTATTTT | TRBD2 | TRBJ2-3 | TRBV3-1/TRBV3-2 | NA | 13
CASSTRGGASSTDTQYF | TGTGCCAGCAGCACCCGGGGGGGAGCCTCTAGCACAGATACGCAGTATTTT | TRBD2 | TRBJ2-3 | TRBV11-3 | NA | 17
CASSRPQNPDTQYF | TGTGCCAGTAGCCGTCCGCAGAACCCAGATACGCAGTATTTT | NA | TRBJ2-3 | TRBV19 | NA | 14
CASSVGTRGADTQYF | TGTGCCAGCAGCGTAGGGACTAGAGGGGCAGATACGCAGTATTTT | TRBD2 | TRBJ2-3 | TRBV9 | once | 15
CASSQLGGGNTGELFF | TGTGCCAGCAGCCAGTTAGGGGGCGGAAACACCGGGGAGCTGTTTTTT | NA | TRBJ2-2 | TRBV21-1 | NA | 16
CASSADREGRAKNIQYF | TGTGCCAGCAGCGCCGACAGGGAAGGTCGAGCCAAAAACATTCAGTACTTC | TRBD1 | TRBJ2-4 | TRBV4-2 | few | 17
CASSIDLGGLNTEAFF | TGTGCCAGTAGTATAGATCTCGGGGGGTTGAACACTGAAGCTTTCTTT | NA | TRBJ1-1 | TRBV19 | NA | 16
CASSLALTGTEAFF | TGTGCCAGCAGCTTAGCTCTCACAGGTACTGAAGCTTTCTTT | NA | TRBJ1-1 | TRBV7-8 | NA | 14
CASARAGTANTGELFF | TGTGCCAGCGCGCGAGCCGGGACAGCGAACACCGGGGAGCTGTTTTTT | TRBD1 | TRBJ2-2 | TRBV9 | NA | 16
CASSGRNNEQFF | TGTGCCAGTAGTGGGCGGAACAATGAGCAGTTCTTC | NA | TRBJ2-1 | TRBV19 | once | 12
CASSLLGGPGNTIYF | TGTGCCAGCAGCTTATTGGGGGGACCTGGAAACACCATATATTTT | NA | TRBJ1-3 | TRBV7-8 | NA | 15
CASSILGAYQPQHF | TGTGCCAGTAGTATTTTGGGGGCATATCAGCCCCAGCATTTT | NA | TRBJ1-5 | TRBV19 | NA | 14
CATSDFMLEQFF | TGTGCCACCAGTGATTTTATGCTTGAGCAGTTCTTC | NA | TRBJ2-1 | TRBV24-1 | NA | 12
CASSSELEQYF | TGTGCCAGCAGTTCGGAACTCGAGCAGTACTTC | NA | TRBJ2-7 | TRBV7-2 | NA | 11
CASSPVPPSTDPTNEKLFF | TGCGCCAGCAGCCCAGTGCCTCCTTCAACAGACCCAACTAATGAAAAACTGTTTTTT | NA | TRBJ1-4 | TRBV5-1 | NA | 19
CASSQVDRGIHEQYF | TGCGCCAGCAGCCAAGTGGACAGGGGAATCCACGAGCAGTACTTC | TRBD1 | TRBJ2-7 | TRBV4-3 | NA | 15
CASSLGDYGYTF | TGTGCCAGCAGTTTAGGGGACTATGGCTACACCTTC | NA | TRBJ1-2 | TRBV28 | NA | 12
CASSELAGGRNEQFF | TGTGCCAGCTCGGAACTAGCGGGGGGGAGGAATGAGCAGTTCTTC | TRBD2 | TRBJ2-1 | TRBV18 | NA | 15
CASSLEGQIRNTEAFF | TGTGCCAGCAGCTTAGAGGGGCAGATAAGAAACACTGAAGCTTTCTTT | NA | TRBJ1-1 | TRBV7-2 | NA | 16
CASSPRLRGYTF | TGTGCCAGCAGCCCCCGGCTTCGTGGCTACACCTTC | NA | TRBJ1-2 | TRBV28 | NA | 12
CASSYSTSSSEQYF | TGTGCCAGCAGTTACTCCACCTCGTCCTCCGAGCAGTACTTC | NA | TRBJ2-7 | TRBV6-2/TRBV6-3 | NA | 14